The 13 T cell receptor beta chains reported below all come from one sample, sequenced in a study of blood T cell repertoires in COVID-19. The method was immunoSEQ multiplex PCR; TCRdb's version includes in-frame clones alone and lacks a portion of them. In the table there are 110,000 or so clones, about four fifths of which are singletons. Sequences were obtained from peripheral blood. The source is a woman aged 40-49 years with acute or convalescent COVID-19.

The chain links TRBV5-1 to TRBJ1-6; 7 nucleotides agree with TRBD1. Germline lookup yields CDR1 SGHRS and CDR2 YFSETQ. Trimming removed 5 bases from V and 7 bases from J; junction bases left unmatched: 12. The CDR3 loop spans 16 amino acids. CDR3 protein: CASSQEDRRGNSPLHF. The CDR3, as DNA: TGCGCCAGCAGTCAGGAGGACAGGCGGGGAAATTCACCCCTCCACTTT.

The chain joins TRBV2 to TRBJ1-1, with 7 positions matching TRBD1. J was trimmed by 10 bases and V by 0 bases; bases with no gene match: 11. In germline, CDR1 is SNHLY, CDR2 FYNNEI. CDR3 size: 15 residues. The CDR3 protein is CASSEAERQGTGAFF. CDR3 sequence (DNA): TGTGCCAGCAGTGAAGCGGAAAGACAGGGAACCGGAGCTTTCTTT.

This rearrangement joins TRBV9 to TRBJ2-2; D might be TRBD1 (6 bases). The CDR3 loop spans 15 amino acids. Germline V gives CDR1 SGDLS, CDR2 YYNGEE. Trimming left V 0 bases short and J 7 bases short, with 13 bases between. The CDR3: CASSVGDTSGGELFF. CDR3 bases: TGTGCCAGCAGCGTAGGGGACACATCCGGCGGGGAGCTGTTTTTT.

This clone has only a few counts. This rearrangement joins TRBV6-5 to TRBJ1-6; 8 nucleotides line up with TRBD1. Trimming cost V 2 bases and J 10 bases; bases outside gene matches: 4. CDR3 length: 14 residues. Germline V gene sequence: CDR1 MNHEY, CDR2 SVGAGI. CDR3 in DNA: TGTGCCAGCAGTTACGGACAGGGAAGGTCACCCCTCCACTTT. Translating it yields CASSYGQGRSPLHF.

The chain joins TRBV6-1 to TRBJ1-1; maybe TRBD1 (5 bases). Germline CDR1 and CDR2: MNHNS and SASEGT. Trimming took 0 bases from V and 9 from J, leaving 14 bases between them. This CDR3 spans 14 amino acids. CDR3 DNA: TGTGCCAGCAGTGAAGCGGGGCTGAGGACCCAAGCTTTCTTT. Its translation is CASSEAGLRTQAFF.

The V and J genes are TRBV6-5 and TRBJ1-2; 10 nucleotides agree with TRBD1. From germline, CDR1 is MNHEY and CDR2 SVGAGI. V shed 4 bases, J shed 5 bases, and the junction held 7 bases outside the gene matches. The CDR3 loop spans 15 amino acids. The CDR3 here is CASSSKWTGGYGYTF. Here the CDR3 DNA reads TGTGCCAGCAGTTCAAAGTGGACAGGGGGATATGGCTACACCTTC.

The chain employs TRBV2 and TRBJ2-7, with 8 nucleotides matching TRBD1. The V segment lost 5 bases and the J segment 4 bases; nucleotides outside the gene matches: 7. The germline gives CDR1 SNHLY, CDR2 FYNNEI. The CDR3 is 14 amino acids. CDR3 DNA: TGTGCCAGCAGTCTCGGGACAGGACCTTACGAGCAGTACTTC. Protein: CASSLGTGPYEQYF. The whole variable domain, remainder taken from reference TRBV2 and TRBJ2-7, is EPEVTQTPSHQVTQMGQEVILRCVPISNHLYFYWYRQILGQKVEFLVSFYNNEISEKSEIFDDQFSVERPDGSNFTLKIRSTKLEDSAMYFCASSLGTGPYEQYFGPGTRLTVT.

This chain uses TRBV5-1 with TRBJ1-1; TRBD1 aligns across 9 bases. Germline V gives CDR1 SGHRS, CDR2 YFSETQ. There are 15 residues in the CDR3. Trimming cost V 2 bases and J 5 bases; bases outside gene matches: 7. This chain's CDR3 is CASSLRQGVRTEAFF. CDR3 nucleotides: TGCGCCAGCAGCTTACGACAGGGGGTGAGGACTGAAGCTTTCTTT. Variable domain in full (rest from reference TRBV5-1 and TRBJ1-1): KAGVTQTPRYLIKTRGQQVTLSCSPISGHRSVSWYQQTPGQGLQFLFEYFSETQRNKGNFPGRFSGRQFSNSRSEMNVSTLELGDSALYLCASSLRQGVRTEAFFGQGTRLTVV.

This chain links TRBV5-1 with TRBJ1-5; perhaps TRBD1 as D (6 bases). V lost 1 base to trimming and J lost 7 bases, with 15 bases between them. CDR1 SGHRS and CDR2 YFSETQ come from the germline V gene. There are 15 residues in the CDR3. CDR3 amino acids: CASSLSGGLGQPQHF. The CDR3 region has the DNA TGCGCCAGCAGCTTGTCTGGGGGCCTTGGGCAGCCCCAGCATTTT.

This clone was detected only once. The rearrangement joins TRBV12-3 or TRBV12-4 to TRBJ2-7; D might be TRBD1 (5 bases). Trimming took off 8 bases at V and 3 bases at J, with 11 bases between the two ends. The length of the CDR3 is 12 residues. The CDR3 protein is CASAYRGYEQYF. The CDR3, as DNA: TGTGCCAGCGCCTATAGGGGCTACGAGCAGTACTTC.

The chain carries TRBV7-2 and TRBJ2-5; 9 nucleotides match TRBD1. The germline gives CDR1 SGHTA, CDR2 FQGNSA. The CDR3 length is 17 residues. The J segment lost 7 bases and the V segment lost 5 bases, leaving 17 bases of the junction unmatched. CDR3 coding DNA: TGTGCCAGCAGCAATCCGGGACAGGGAGGGATCGGGGGGACCCAGTACTTC. Amino acid sequence: CASSNPGQGGIGGTQYF.

The chain employs TRBV4-2 and TRBJ2-7; TRBD1 matches at 8 bases. The CDR3 length is 16 residues. The J segment lost 3 bases and the V segment lost 0 bases, leaving 7 bases of the junction unmatched. The germline V gene encodes CDR1 LGHNA and CDR2 YNFKEQ. The CDR3 loop reads CASSQDLDRGIYEQYF. The CDR3 bases are TGTGCCAGCAGCCAAGATCTCGACAGGGGAATCTACGAGCAGTACTTC.

This chain connects TRBV6-5 to TRBJ1-1; possible D gene TRBD1, 5 bases. CDR1 MNHEY and CDR2 SVGAGI come from the germline V gene. Trimming shortened V by 6 bases and J by 0 bases, and 14 bases separated the two germline ends. The CDR3 sequence is 15 residues long. The CDR3 nucleotides read TGTGCCAGCAGGGTTACAGGAGCTCTGAACACTGAAGCTTTCTTT. Translation gives CASRVTGALNTEAFF.